Below, 27 T cell receptor beta chains from the same sample are listed, as sequenced in a study of T-cell reconstitution after alpha-beta-depleted transplantation in children. Unique molecular identifiers were used in preparing the TCRbeta library. MiXCR, applied by TCRdb to the PCR reads, yields one record per CDR3 protein. Of hundreds of thousands of distinct CDR3 sequences in the sample, around 13% were seen once. The sample was PBMCs, taken before TCRalphabeta/CD19-depleted stem cell transplant. The receptors stem from a girl aged 2-9 years with congenital amegakaryocytic thrombocytopenia, due to receive a stem cell transplant.

This clonotype showed up many times. The chain carries TRBV2 and TRBJ1-1; a possible D gene is TRBD1 (5 bases). The CDR3 covers 12 residues. Trimming stripped 6 bases from V and 7 bases from J, with 12 bases between. The germline gives CDR1 SNHLY, CDR2 FYNNEI. The CDR3 here is CASRGPHDEAFF. The CDR3, as DNA: TGTGCCAGCAGGGGACCCCATGATGAAGCTTTCTTT.

In its sample, this clonotype was seen many times. The chain employs TRBV28 and TRBJ1-2; D unresolved. The CDR3 has 18 residues. Germline CDR1 MDHEN, CDR2 SYDVKM. V lost 6 bases, J lost 3 bases, and 26 bases lay in between. The CDR3 sequence is CASSHRASNTHLHYGYTF. CDR3 bases: TGTGCCAGCAGCCACCGAGCTAGCAATACCCACCTCCACTATGGCTACACCTTC.

This chain joins TRBV5-5 and TRBJ2-2, with TRBD1 as a possible D gene (6 bases). Germline V gene data show CDR1 as SGHKS and CDR2 as YYEKEE (reference sequence). The ends were cut back, 1 base at V and 2 bases at J, with 9 bases in the middle. CDR3 size: 15 residues. The CDR3 DNA reads TGTGCCAGCAGCTTGACAGGGTTTAACACCGGGGAGCTGTTTTTT. It specifies CASSLTGFNTGELFF.

The chain couples TRBV4-2 to TRBJ1-4; D unresolved. V dropped 0 bases and J dropped 0 bases, with 14 bases sitting between them. The CDR3 extends over 18 amino acids. The germline V gene has CDR1 LGHNA and CDR2 YNFKEQ. The DNA of the CDR3 is TGTGCCAGCAGCCAAGATCTGAGGCGATCCTCAACTAATGAAAAACTGTTTTTT. It translates to CASSQDLRRSSTNEKLFF.

This clonotype occurred a few times. The rearrangement links TRBV5-1 to TRBJ2-4, with 7 bases fitting TRBD2. Germline V gene data show CDR1 as SGHRS and CDR2 as YFSETQ. J was trimmed by 9 bases and V by 0 bases; bases with no gene match: 3. This CDR3 region has 13 residues. The CDR3 coding sequence is TGCGCCAGCAGCTTGGGGGAGGGCCGCATTCAGTACTTC. It encodes CASSLGEGRIQYF.

This clonotype was found many times. This chain links TRBV20-1 with TRBJ1-2; 8 nucleotides align to TRBD1. Trimming cost V 1 base and J 3 bases; bases outside gene matches: 4. Germline assignment: CDR1 DFQATT and CDR2 SNEGSKA (reference sequence). This CDR3 spans 14 amino acids. DNA for the CDR3: TGCAGTGCTAGAGTGGACAGGGAGGACTATGGCTACACCTTC. Its protein is CSARVDREDYGYTF.

The chain is built from TRBV12-3 or TRBV12-4 and TRBJ2-1; D possibly corresponds to TRBD2 (5 bases). CDR3 length: 13 amino acids. V was cut by 6 bases and J by 7 bases, with 13 bases left in between. Written as DNA, the CDR3 is TGTGCCAGCAGCCCACTAGTGTGGAATGAGCAGTTCTTC. This gives the protein CASSPLVWNEQFF.

The rearrangement joins TRBV12-3 or TRBV12-4 to TRBJ2-2; either TRBD1 or TRBD2 may supply D (5 bases each). The CDR3 is made up of 15 amino acids. Trimming removed 5 bases at V and 7 bases at J, with 17 bases between. The DNA for the CDR3 is TGTGCCAGCAGTCTCGGGGTATCGGGGCACGGGGAGCTGTTTTTT. Protein: CASSLGVSGHGELFF.

This clonotype was counted at least ten times. The chain carries TRBV20-1 and TRBJ2-1; D unresolved. Trimming stripped 6 bases from V and 3 bases from J, with 18 bases between. The CDR3 runs 15 residues. CDR1 and CDR2 (germline): DFQATT, SNEGSKA (reference sequence). This CDR3 is CSASVIGTVYNEQFF. As DNA, the CDR3 is TGCAGTGCCAGCGTTATCGGTACAGTCTACAATGAGCAGTTCTTC.

This clonotype was observed a handful of times. The chain combines TRBV6-5 with TRBJ1-2; D uncertain. Trimming took 0 bases from V and 8 from J, leaving 13 bases between them. The germline CDR1 and CDR2 sequences are MNHEY and SVGAGI. CDR3 size: 14 residues. CDR3 region: CASSYSYSAGGYTF. The CDR3 DNA sequence: TGTGCCAGCAGTTACTCGTACAGCGCGGGGGGCTACACCTTC.

The chain carries TRBV4-2 and TRBJ2-7; no clear D gene. This CDR3 is built from 17 residues. V lost 1 base and J 2 bases, leaving 18 bases between the germline ends. The germline V gene has CDR1 LGHNA and CDR2 YNFKEQ. CDR3 nucleotide sequence: TGTGCCAGCAGCCAAGGGGTAAGAACCTGGGTCACCTACGAGCAGTACTTC. Residues: CASSQGVRTWVTYEQYF.

This clonotype was found many times. The chain combines TRBV10-2 with TRBJ2-1; no firm D call. Germline V lookup: CDR1 WSHSY, CDR2 SAAADI. V was cut by 3 bases and J by 5 bases, with 8 bases left in between. This CDR3 spans 13 amino acids. The CDR3 bases are TGCGCCAGCAGTGATATTTCGAACAATGAGCAGTTCTTC. Translating gives CASSDISNNEQFF.

This clonotype turned up a few times. The chain couples TRBV9 to TRBJ2-7; 7 bases line up with TRBD2. Germline-derived CDR1 and CDR2 are SGDLS and YYNGEE. The CDR3 contains 15 residues. The junction had 8 bases not matched to a gene; V was cut back by 4 bases and J by 1 base. The CDR3, as DNA: TGTGCCAGCAGCATAAGCTGGGGGGGGTCCTACGAGCAGTACTTC. Amino acid sequence: CASSISWGGSYEQYF. Filled out from reference TRBV9 and TRBJ2-7, the complete variable domain reads DSGVTQTPKHLITATGQRVTLRCSPRSGDLSVYWYQQSLDQGLQFLIQYYNGEERAKGNILERFSAQQFPDLHSELNLSSLELGDSALYFCASSISWGGSYEQYFGPGTRLTVT.

This clonotype was observed many times. The V and J genes are TRBV5-1 and TRBJ1-1; 11 nucleotides line up with TRBD1. Germline CDR1 and CDR2: SGHRS and YFSETQ. The V and J ends lost 4 bases and 4 bases, in that order; junction bases with no gene match: 6. This CDR3 is built from 15 residues. CDR3 bases: TGCGCCAGCAGCGGACGGACAGGGGGCGGCACTGAAGCTTTCTTT. Protein sequence: CASSGRTGGGTEAFF.

The table lists this clonotype with many counts. The chain's CDR3 is CATSREGHSTDTQYF. CDR3 nucleotide sequence: TGTGCCACCAGCAGAGAGGGCCACTCCACAGATACGCAGTATTTT. This chain connects TRBV15 to TRBJ2-3, with D unclear. This CDR3 has 15 amino acids. CDR1 and CDR2 (germline): LNHNV, YYDKDF (reference sequence). Trimming removed 0 bases at V and 2 bases at J, with 9 bases between.

This clonotype has a count of ten or more. CDR3 in DNA: TGTGCCAGCAGCTTAATTGGGTATGAGCAGTTCTTC. Translation: CASSLIGYEQFF. V gene TRBV11-2 combines with J gene TRBJ2-1; D is uncertain. Germline V gene lookup returns CDR1 SGHAT and CDR2 FQNNGV. Between the trimmed V and J ends, which lost 2 bases and 8 bases, there was a span of 7 bases. The CDR3 runs to 12 residues.

This chain connects TRBV25-1 to TRBJ2-5; 7 bases line up with TRBD2. There are 16 residues in the CDR3. V dropped 0 bases and J dropped 2; count of bases not matched to a gene: 6. Germline V lookup: CDR1 MGHDK, CDR2 SYGVNS. CDR3 residues: CASSEYRGGGQETQYF. CDR3 nucleotide sequence: TGTGCCAGCAGTGAATATCGAGGCGGGGGACAAGAGACCCAGTACTTC.

This clonotype has ten or more counts. This chain uses TRBV5-6 with TRBJ2-7; 10 bases fit TRBD1. Trimming cost V 2 bases and J 1 base; bases outside gene matches: 9. Germline loops: CDR1 SGHDT, CDR2 YYEEEE. The CDR3 has 17 residues. The CDR3 DNA sequence: TGTGCCAGCAGCTTCACCGCCGGGACAGGGGCATCCTACGAGCAGTACTTC. Its protein is CASSFTAGTGASYEQYF.

This clonotype was counted ten times or more. This sequence joins TRBV20-1 and TRBJ2-5; 9 bases agree with TRBD2. The CDR3 totals 13 residues. Germline CDR1 and CDR2: DFQATT and SNEGSKA (reference sequence). V shed 5 bases and J 5 bases; nucleotides not matched to a gene: 6. The CDR3: CSAGSGSVETQYF. The CDR3 nucleotides read TGCAGTGCTGGTAGCGGGAGCGTGGAGACCCAGTACTTC.

V gene TRBV29-1 combines with J gene TRBJ2-5; D possibly corresponds to TRBD2 (6 bases). V gave up 7 bases and J gave up 2 bases, with 14 bases separating them. The CDR3 length is 13 residues. Germline loops: CDR1 SQVTM, CDR2 ANQGSEA. CDR3 nucleotide sequence: TGCAGCGAAAGGTGGGACTCTCAAGAGACCCAGTACTTC. This sequence encodes CSERWDSQETQYF.

The chain uses TRBV5-1 and TRBJ2-2; the D is unclear. CDR3 length: 14 amino acids. Trimming took 0 bases from V and 6 from J, leaving 9 bases between them. Germline CDR1 reads SGHRS; CDR2 reads YFSETQ. CDR3 sequence reads: CASSLVLEAGELFF. The CDR3 region has the DNA TGCGCCAGCAGCTTGGTTTTAGAAGCCGGGGAGCTGTTTTTT.

Ten or more counts support this clonotype. The J gene is TRBJ2-1, the V gene TRBV10-3; D is unresolved. Germline V gene sequence: CDR1 ENHRY, CDR2 SYGVKD. The CDR3 has 11 amino acids. V gave up 3 bases and J gave up 5 bases, with 2 bases separating them. CDR3 DNA sequence: TGTGCCATCAGTGATCACAATGAGCAGTTCTTC. It translates to CAISDHNEQFF.

This chain uses TRBV11-2 with TRBJ1-5, with TRBD1 matching over 10 bases. This CDR3 has 15 residues. Germline values: CDR1 SGHAT, CDR2 FQNNGV. The J segment lost 7 bases and the V segment lost 5 bases, leaving 8 bases of the junction unmatched. The CDR3 region has the DNA TGTGCCAGCAGCCTCCGGGACAGGGGTTGGCAGCCCCAGCATTTT. Translated, it gives CASSLRDRGWQPQHF.

The rearrangement links TRBV20-1 to TRBJ2-3; maybe TRBD2 (6 bases). Trimming removed 5 bases from V and 3 bases from J, with 18 bases in between. This CDR3 region has 15 residues. CDR1 is DFQATT and CDR2 is SNEGSKA in the germline V gene (reference sequence). The CDR3 DNA follows: TGCAGTGCTGGAAGGACTACCGGGCTTACAGATACGCAGTATTTT. Translated, it gives CSAGRTTGLTDTQYF.

Ten or more counts support this clonotype. The V call is TRBV29-1, the J call TRBJ2-7; 10 bases align to TRBD1. V lost 5 bases and J lost 5; bases outside the gene matches: 12. There are 15 residues in the CDR3. Germline values: CDR1 SQVTM, CDR2 ANQGSEA. CDR3 in DNA: TGCAGCGTTTTTGGGATTCGGGACAGGGGCGACGAGCAGTACTTC. This gives the protein CSVFGIRDRGDEQYF.

This clonotype was picked up one time. One base away lies a much larger clone, so this may be a sequencing read error. The V gene is TRBV6-1, the J gene TRBJ2-7, with 9 bases identical to TRBD2. There are 14 residues in the CDR3. Germline assignment: CDR1 MNHNS and CDR2 SASEGT. The CDR3 DNA reads TGTGCCTGCAGCCGTGGACTAGCGAGTTACGAGCAGTACTTC. Amino acid sequence: CACSRGLASYEQYF.

This clonotype was seen a few times. The rearrangement uses TRBV28 and TRBJ2-7; tentative D call: TRBD1 (6 bases). The V gene lost 3 bases and the J gene lost 3 bases, with 21 bases spanning the gap. The CDR3 contains 17 residues. Germline CDR1 is MDHEN and CDR2 is SYDVKM. The CDR3 nucleotides are TGTGCCAGCAGTTTCATCCTACAGGGCGAGTGGGACTACGAGCAGTACTTC. Residues: CASSFILQGEWDYEQYF.